These 14 T cell receptor beta chains were sequenced from one sample in a study of T cells in Graves' hyperthyroidism and ophthalmopathy (dated by TCRdb to the late 2010s). Library preparation used multiplex PCR. The instrument given in TCRdb is Illumina HiSeq 2000. TCR beta CDR3 regions were amplified from RNA transcripts. The TCR CDR3 was subjected to a first round of RT-PCR using the HTBI primer set and the Qiagen OneStep RT-PCR kit. The public reads were run again by TCRdb, first through fastp at Q25 and then through MiXCR, and only productive beta chains were kept. A single entry per CDR3 protein holds the most common genes and DNA from its merged rows. Present in this sample are some 370,000 distinct CDR3 sequences, over 12% of which were seen just once. The top ten constitute approximately 27% of the sample. Material for sequencing was blood. The receptors here all came from a man between 45 and 60 years old with Graves' ophthalmopathy.

The sample holds many counts of this clonotype. This chain connects TRBV3-1 to TRBJ1-1, with D unresolved. The V end lost 0 bases, the J end lost 1 base, and 9 bases lay between the germline ends. CDR3 length: 15 amino acids. Germline loops: CDR1 LGHDT, CDR2 YNNKEL (reference sequence). The CDR3 region is CASSQDPTQNTEAFF. The DNA of the CDR3 is TGTGCCAGCAGCCAAGATCCTACGCAGAACACTGAAGCTTTCTTT.

This clonotype has a handful of counts. The chain joins TRBV6-1 to TRBJ1-3; D is uncertain. The CDR3 is 15 amino acids. V lost 4 bases and J 0 bases, leaving 10 bases between the germline ends. Germline CDR1 and CDR2: MNHNS and SASEGT. The CDR3 protein is CASSVWVTSGNTIYF. The CDR3 nucleotides read TGTGCCAGCAGTGTTTGGGTGACCTCTGGAAACACCATATATTTT.

This clonotype was seen more than once but under ten times. The V call is TRBV18, the J call TRBJ1-1, with TRBD1 as a possible D gene (5 bases). Germline CDR1 reads KGHSH; CDR2 reads LQKENI. Between the trimmed V and J ends, which lost 2 bases and 1 base, there was a span of 8 bases. The CDR3 loop spans 14 amino acids. The CDR3 is CASSPSGENTEAFF. The CDR3 DNA reads TGTGCCAGCTCACCATCGGGGGAGAACACTGAAGCTTTCTTT.

This clonotype has a count of ten or more. The rearrangement uses TRBV3-1 and TRBJ2-7; TRBD1 or TRBD2 may be the D gene (5 bases each). Trimming pared 1 base from V and 4 bases from J, leaving 8 bases between. Germline V gene sequence: CDR1 LGHDT, CDR2 YNNKEL (reference sequence). CDR3 size: 13 residues. The CDR3 nucleotides read TGTGCCAGCAGCCAAGTGGGGGTTTACGAGCAGTACTTC. It codes for CASSQVGVYEQYF.

The table lists this clonotype with many counts. This chain uses TRBV7-2 with TRBJ2-3; 7 nucleotides line up with TRBD2. This CDR3 comprises 16 residues. Trimming cost V 3 bases and J 7 bases; bases outside gene matches: 13. Germline CDR1 is SGHTA and CDR2 is FQGNSA. The CDR3 here is CASSLWEGGGLNTQYF. The CDR3 DNA reads TGTGCCAGCAGCTTGTGGGAGGGCGGGGGTTTGAATACGCAGTATTTT.

This clonotype was seen more than once but under ten times. The chain recombines TRBV14 with TRBJ2-5; TRBD2 matches at 9 bases. Trimming took 4 bases from V and 3 from J; bases not matched to a gene: 3. Germline V gives CDR1 SGHDN, CDR2 FVKESK. The CDR3 has 14 residues. CDR3 protein: CASSPLAGKETQYF. The CDR3, as DNA: TGTGCCAGCAGCCCGCTAGCGGGGAAAGAGACCCAGTACTTC.

This clonotype was detected ten times or more. CDR3 sequence: CASQGGTDTQYF. The CDR3 DNA reads TGCGCCAGCCAGGGGGGCACAGATACGCAGTATTTT. This chain links TRBV5-1 with TRBJ2-3, with TRBD1 matching 7 bases. CDR3 size: 12 residues. Germline values: CDR1 SGHRS, CDR2 YFSETQ. Trimming at V came to 7 bases and at J to 1 base, leaving 0 bases not matched to a gene.

This clonotype occurred many times. The V gene is TRBV30, the J gene TRBJ1-5; 10 bases line up with TRBD1. The ends lost 8 bases at V and 4 bases at J; junction bases unmatched: 5. Germline V gene sequence: CDR1 GTSNPN, CDR2 SVGIG (reference sequence). The CDR3 is 13 residues long. The CDR3 DNA is TGTGCCACAGACAGGGGGCCAAATCAGCCCCAGCATTTT. Its protein product is CATDRGPNQPQHF.

The chain has TRBV7-9 and TRBJ2-1; D unresolved. In germline, CDR1 is SEHNR, CDR2 FQNEAQ (reference sequence). CDR3 length equals 12 residues. V lost 5 bases and J 4 bases, leaving 6 bases between the germline ends. The CDR3 reads CASSPAYNEQFF. CDR3 bases: TGTGCCAGCAGCCCAGCATACAATGAGCAGTTCTTC.

This clonotype was counted many times. The chain combines TRBV20-1 with TRBJ2-1, with TRBD1 matching over 8 bases. This CDR3 spans 15 amino acids. Germline-derived CDR1 and CDR2 are DFQATT and SNEGSKA (reference sequence). Trimming at V came to 5 bases and at J to 6 bases, leaving 12 bases not matched to a gene. CDR3: CSASVGQGWVNEQFF. The CDR3 nucleotides are TGCAGTGCTTCAGTCGGACAGGGTTGGGTCAATGAGCAGTTCTTC.

This sequence joins TRBV11-2 and TRBJ2-1; 14 bases map to TRBD2. J lost 0 bases, V lost 5 bases, and 3 bases had no gene match. The germline gives CDR1 SGHAT, CDR2 FQNNGV. The CDR3 consists of 17 residues. The DNA for the CDR3 is TGTGCCAGCAGCGGGGGACTAGCGGGAGTCTCCTACAATGAGCAGTTCTTC. The encoded protein is CASSGGLAGVSYNEQFF.

This clonotype has a handful of counts. This chain uses TRBV14 with TRBJ1-1; 9 bases line up with TRBD1. The CDR3 has 14 amino acids. Germline values: CDR1 SGHDN, CDR2 FVKESK. Trimming took 3 bases from V and 6 from J; bases not matched to a gene: 5. CDR3 region: CASSQDRGFAEAFF. Here the CDR3 DNA reads TGTGCCAGCAGCCAGGACAGGGGATTCGCTGAAGCTTTCTTT.

This clonotype was observed a few times. The chain combines TRBV9 with TRBJ1-4; D is ambiguous. This CDR3 contains 17 residues. V lost 0 bases and J 5 bases, leaving 17 bases between the germline ends. CDR1 is SGDLS and CDR2 is YYNGEE in the germline V gene. The CDR3 region is CASSVGWTKNRNEKLFF. CDR3 DNA sequence: TGTGCCAGCAGCGTAGGCTGGACTAAGAACCGAAATGAAAAACTGTTTTTT.

This clonotype has at least ten counts. The chain is built from TRBV12-3 or TRBV12-4 and TRBJ2-3; the D gene is possibly TRBD2 (6 bases). V was pared by 2 bases and J by 4 bases, with 13 bases between. The CDR3 totals 15 residues. CDR3 nucleotides: TGTGCCAGCAGTTTAATCGGAGGGAGCGCAGATACGCAGTATTTT. Translated, it gives CASSLIGGSADTQYF.